This TCR beta chain was recovered during a study of human T cells and chemical hapten exposure. For the study at large: There were per-sample TCR yield variations, arising mainly from small pooled library volume differences.

CDR1 is MNHEY and CDR2 is SMNVEV in the germline V gene (reference sequence). Trimming at V came to 6 bases and at J to 4 bases, leaving 19 bases not matched to a gene. This CDR3 comprises 22 residues. Each CDR3 protein gets one entry after TCRdb re-called the RACE reads with MiXCR. The sample shows roughly 180,000 distinct CDR3 sequences, 14% of them seen only once. Time point defined: patch test 1, 2 weeks after DPC sensitization. Sample treatment: therapeutic diphenylcyclopropenone sensitization with weekly scalp DPC. Unfractionated whole blood was the source from which total RNA was extracted. This clonotype appeared a few times.

V usage is TRBV27 and J usage is TRBJ2-6; 15 bases are shared with TRBD2. Sequencing used whole blood, obtained in connection with sensitization to the hapten diphenylcyclopropenone (DPC). This TCR was sampled from a young woman with alopecia areata. Some clones in this sample may be carry-over from other donors' samples. CDR3 nucleotide sequence: TGTGCCAGCAGCCCGCGGGGAGCCCCGGGACTAGCGGGAGGCTCGGGGGCCAACGTCCTGACTTTC. Translating it yields CASSPRGAPGLAGGSGANVLTF.